This TCR beta chain emerged from a study of T cells after yellow fever vaccination. Overall study results and limits: Contamination by abundant bulk-population clonotypes could be present in FACS-sorted repertoires.

The table lists this clonotype with a few counts. Its matching antigen is unknown. TCRdb re-called the 5' RACE reads through MiXCR, storing one row per CDR3 protein. The sample carries about 210,000 distinct CDR3 sequences, roughly 6.8% recorded once. The CDR3 consists of 13 residues. CDR1 MNHEY and CDR2 SVGEGT come from the germline V gene. The germline V and J ends were trimmed by 7 bases and 9 bases, with 16 bases remaining between them. The sequenced sample was CD4+ T cells sorted from PBMCs, obtained on the day of the yellow fever booster vaccination. The chain links TRBV6-2 or TRBV6-3 to TRBJ2-1; D not certain. The clonotype originates from a man under 40 who received the YFV17D yellow fever vaccine. CDR3 in DNA: TGTGCCAGCAAGCCTCTTAACCCCAGTGAGCAGTTCTTC. It codes for CASKPLNPSEQFF.